This T cell receptor (beta chain) derives from a study of naive CD8 T cells in extremely preterm neonates. To note about this clone: The antigen is not known.

The repertoire was sequenced with immunoSEQ multiplex PCR; TCRdb's copy has only in-frame clones and lacks some. Altogether approximately 6,500 clones are present, just under 98% being singletons, with the ten largest covering 1% to 1.5%. Healthy nonsmoking adults and healthy children aged roughly 16-60 months donated peripheral blood. Sorting kept Annexin V-negative CD3+CD8+CD45RA+CCR7+ naive T cells. General study points: Relative to older groups, preterm infants had shorter, less trimmed CDR3s with fewer N additions.

The sequencing input was naive CD8+ T cells from blood. This sequence was found in a human donor in good health.

The DNA of the CDR3 is TGTGCCAGCAACCCGACAAGCTCCTACAATGAGCAGTTCTTC. Translated: CASNPTSSYNEQFF. This sequence joins TRBV6-1 and TRBJ2-1, with D uncertain. The CDR3 sequence is 14 residues long. Germline CDR1 is MNHNS and CDR2 is SASEGT. V lost 7 bases, J lost 0 bases, and 10 bases lay in between.